This T cell receptor (beta chain) was profiled in a study of cytomegalovirus exposure and HLA in healthy donors. General study results and limits: TCR beta V segments were, for the most part, productive about 87% or about 30% of the time in an earlier analysis.

CDR3 size: 14 residues. Trimming removed 6 bases from V and 5 bases from J; junction bases left unmatched: 8. Germline-derived CDR1 and CDR2 are SGHRS and YFSETQ. A word on this clone: Its antigen is not identified.

PCR used 60 Vbeta primers and 13 Jbeta primers. Only in-frame clones appear in the TCRdb table, and some are missing; sequencing was by immunoSEQ multiplex PCR. The profile shows 90,000 to 110,000 clones, roughly 67% of them singletons. The genes are TRBV5-1 and TRBJ2-5, with 9 bases lining up with TRBD1. The source of this sequence is a man aged 35-49 years in good health and CMV-seronegative. Sample: PBMCs. This CDR3 is CASNGDRAGETQYF. The CDR3 DNA reads TGCGCCAGCAACGGGGACAGGGCGGGGGAGACCCAGTACTTC.